The 25 T cell receptor beta chains below were found in one sample sequenced in a study of blood T cell repertoires in COVID-19. Sequencing was performed with immunoSEQ multiplex PCR; in TCRdb, only in-frame clones are kept and a portion is missing. There are fewer than 400,000 clones in the sample; around 86% occur only once, and 4.5% to 6.5% lies in the top ten. Sequenced sample: PBMCs or T cells enriched from blood (not recorded which). Receptors were obtained from a man in his sixties who had recovered from COVID-19.

The V gene is TRBV28, the J gene TRBJ2-3, with D possibly TRBD2 on 5 matching bases. This CDR3 contains 11 residues. The germline V gene encodes CDR1 MDHEN and CDR2 SYDVKM. Trimming took off 7 bases at V and 10 bases at J, with 12 bases between the two ends. This CDR3 reads CASMDSRAQYF. In DNA, the CDR3 is TGTGCCAGCATGGATTCGCGGGCGCAGTATTTT.

The chain employs TRBV10-3 and TRBJ1-1; 11 bases line up with TRBD1. The CDR3 spans 13 residues. Germline loops: CDR1 ENHRY, CDR2 SYGVKD. V was pared by 6 bases and J by 7 bases, with 4 bases of the junction left unmatched. The CDR3 sequence: CAISPGQGGEAFF. The DNA for the CDR3 is TGTGCCATCAGCCCGGGACAGGGGGGTGAAGCTTTCTTT.

As concerns this clone: Other DNA sequences in the same sample also yield this CDR3. This sequence joins TRBV5-1 and TRBJ2-7; TRBD1 matches 7 bases. After removal of 1 base from V and 4 bases from J, the junction contained 5 bases not matched to a gene. The CDR3 is 14 amino acids. CDR1 is SGHRS, CDR2 YFSETQ, per germline. The CDR3 region has the DNA TGCGCCAGCAGCTTGACAGGGGACCCATACGAGCAGTACTTC. Protein sequence: CASSLTGDPYEQYF. Looking up the rest from reference TRBV5-1 and TRBJ2-7 gives the full variable domain: KAGVTQTPRYLIKTRGQQVTLSCSPISGHRSVSWYQQTPGQGLQFLFEYFSETQRNKGNFPGRFSGRQFSNSRSEMNVSTLELGDSALYLCASSLTGDPYEQYFGPGTRLTVT.

The rearrangement uses TRBV6-5 and TRBJ2-1; 9 bases map to TRBD2. Germline V gene sequence: CDR1 MNHEY, CDR2 SVGAGI. The CDR3 length is 15 residues. J gave up 6 bases and V 6 bases, and 9 bases lay outside the gene matches. CDR3 sequence reads: CASRAVGGRVNEQFF. The CDR3, as DNA: TGTGCCAGCAGGGCTGTCGGCGGGAGGGTCAATGAGCAGTTCTTC.

The rearrangement uses TRBV25-1 and TRBJ1-1; unclear D gene. CDR3 length equals 14 residues. V was shortened by 3 bases and J by 1 base, with 9 bases between the two germline ends. Germline loops: CDR1 MGHDK, CDR2 SYGVNS. As DNA, the CDR3 is TGTGCCAGCAGTGATCGGGTGGGGAACACTGAAGCTTTCTTT. As protein: CASSDRVGNTEAFF.

The chain is built from TRBV24-1 and TRBJ1-4, with 9 bases matching TRBD1. Germline trimming cut 3 bases from V and 8 bases from J; bases unmatched to any gene: 9. This CDR3 contains 16 residues. Looked up from germline, CDR1 is KGHDR and CDR2 is SFDVKD. CDR3 loop: CATSDRGTGNWEKLFF. In DNA form, the CDR3 reads TGTGCCACCAGTGATAGAGGGACAGGGAATTGGGAAAAACTGTTTTTT.

In its sample, this clone was seen once. The rearrangement joins TRBV2 to TRBJ1-5; no firm D call. The CDR3 is 14 residues long. V was cut by 3 bases and J by 7 bases, with 13 bases left in between. Germline lookup yields CDR1 SNHLY and CDR2 FYNNEI. The chain's CDR3 is CASSERTGEQPQHF. The CDR3 DNA follows: TGTGCCAGCAGTGAGAGGACGGGAGAACAGCCCCAGCATTTT.

The chain combines TRBV5-8 with TRBJ2-1; D perhaps matches TRBD1 (5 bases). The V gene lost 0 bases and the J gene lost 0 bases, with 13 bases spanning the gap. Germline V gene data show CDR1 as SGHTS and CDR2 as YDEGEE. This CDR3 region has 17 residues. The CDR3 DNA is TGTGCCAGCAGCTTGGGGGGCGGAACGAGCTCCTACAATGAGCAGTTCTTC. It translates to CASSLGGGTSSYNEQFF.

The rearrangement joins TRBV9 to TRBJ2-7; 13 bases align to TRBD2. Unmatched junction bases numbered 12, after V lost 4 bases and J lost 5 bases. Germline V gene sequence: CDR1 SGDLS, CDR2 YYNGEE. This CDR3 region has 17 residues. CDR3 nucleotide sequence: TGTGCCAGCAGCCCCACCAGGACTAGCGGGAGTGTCCACGAGCAGTACTTC. Translation gives CASSPTRTSGSVHEQYF.

The CDR3 nucleotides read TGTGCCAGCAGTGAAGCAGGGGCCCCCTATGGCTACACCTTC. Its translation is CASSEAGAPYGYTF. The chain combines TRBV6-1 with TRBJ1-2; D possibly corresponds to TRBD1 (5 bases). The CDR3 loop spans 14 amino acids. V was clipped by 0 bases and J by 4 bases, with 9 bases between them. The V gene's germline CDR1 is MNHNS and CDR2 SASEGT.

The chain combines TRBV7-3 with TRBJ2-1; 9 bases line up with TRBD2. This CDR3 contains 16 residues. The germline CDR1 and CDR2 sequences are SGHTA and FQGTGA. J was trimmed by 2 bases and V by 5 bases; bases with no gene match: 7. The DNA of the CDR3 is TGTGCCAGCAGCCCTCGGACTAGCGTAACCTACAATGAGCAGTTCTTC. This codes for CASSPRTSVTYNEQFF.

This clone was seen a single time. This rearrangement joins TRBV6-5 to TRBJ1-3; D ambiguous. V shed 0 bases and J shed 7 bases, with 16 bases lying between them. This CDR3 has 16 amino acids. Germline CDR1 MNHEY, CDR2 SVGAGI. DNA of the CDR3: TGTGCCAGCAGTTACTCGGGTTACCGGGAGGCGAACACCATATATTTT. Its protein product is CASSYSGYREANTIYF.

This clone came up once. The chain has TRBV28 and TRBJ1-2; 8 bases fit TRBD1. This CDR3 comprises 13 residues. With V trimmed by 6 bases and J by 7 bases, 7 bases remained unmatched. CDR1 and CDR2 (germline): MDHEN, SYDVKM. CDR3 residues: CASSLGDRFGYTF. CDR3 in DNA: TGTGCCAGCAGCCTAGGGGACAGGTTTGGCTACACCTTC.

The rearrangement uses TRBV7-9 and TRBJ2-2; unclear D gene. Looked up from germline, CDR1 is SEHNR and CDR2 is FQNEAQ (reference sequence). The ends were cut back, 2 bases at V and 4 bases at J, with 8 bases in the middle. This CDR3 region has 14 residues. This CDR3 reads CASSLTGPTGELFF. The CDR3 DNA sequence: TGTGCCAGCAGCTTAACCGGTCCCACCGGGGAGCTGTTTTTT.

V usage is TRBV5-1 and J usage is TRBJ2-7; TRBD2 agrees at 11 bases. Germline V gene sequence: CDR1 SGHRS, CDR2 YFSETQ. CDR3 length equals 17 residues. With V trimmed by 4 bases and J by 0 bases, 9 bases remained unmatched. CDR3 DNA sequence: TGCGCCAGCAGCCCGGCCCCTAGCGGGAGGTCCTCCTACGAGCAGTACTTC. This sequence encodes CASSPAPSGRSSYEQYF.

The V gene is TRBV5-1, the J gene TRBJ2-1, with 8 bases that match TRBD1. From germline, CDR1 is SGHRS and CDR2 YFSETQ. V lost 0 bases to trimming and J lost 8 bases; unmatched junction nucleotides: 7. CDR3 size: 15 residues. The CDR3 DNA reads TGCGCCAGCAGCTTGGCCAGACAGGGGCGGGATGAGCAGTTCTTC. Translated, it gives CASSLARQGRDEQFF.

The V call is TRBV10-1, the J call TRBJ2-3, with D perhaps TRBD1 (6 bases). The V gene's germline CDR1 is WNHNN and CDR2 SYGVQD (reference sequence). This CDR3 is built from 13 residues. The CDR3 loop reads CATEGGYTDTQYF. The CDR3 coding sequence is TGCGCGACCGAAGGGGGATACACAGATACGCAGTATTTT.

This clone was detected a few times. The chain is built from TRBV3-1 (or the pseudogene TRBV3-2) and TRBJ2-1; no definite D call. V was trimmed by 1 base and J by 2 bases, leaving 9 bases between them. The CDR3 is 15 residues long. The V gene's germline CDR1 is LGHDT and CDR2 YNNKEL (reference sequence). CDR3 nucleotides: TGTGCCAGCAGCCAAGGGGTAGCAACCTACAATGAGCAGTTCTTC. Protein: CASSQGVATYNEQFF.

This clone showed up just once. V is TRBV7-3 and J is TRBJ2-3, with 11 nucleotides matching TRBD1. With V trimmed by 5 bases and J by 7 bases, 2 bases remained unmatched. The germline CDR1 and CDR2 sequences are SGHTA and FQGTGA. The CDR3 sequence is 13 residues long. This CDR3 reads CASSQDRGHTQYF. CDR3 coding DNA: TGTGCCAGCAGCCAGGACAGGGGGCATACGCAGTATTTT. Filled out from reference TRBV7-3 and TRBJ2-3, the complete variable domain reads GAGVSQTPSNKVTEKGKYVELRCDPISGHTALYWYRQSLGQGPEFLIYFQGTGAADDSGLPNDRFFAVRPEGSVSTLKIQRTERGDSAVYLCASSQDRGHTQYFGPGTRLTVL.

This clone was counted once. J is TRBJ2-1 and V is TRBV7-6, with D tentatively TRBD1 (5 bases). V was clipped by 4 bases and J by 2 bases, with 24 bases between them. This CDR3 is 19 amino acids long. Germline V CDR1 and CDR2: SGHVS, FNYEAQ. Here the CDR3 DNA reads TGTGCCAGCAGCTCTCGCACTCCACTACAGGTGCTTGCCTACAATGAGCAGTTCTTC. Translation gives CASSSRTPLQVLAYNEQFF.

The chain joins TRBV3-1 (or the pseudogene TRBV3-2) to TRBJ2-3; D call uncertain. The CDR3 is 11 amino acids. Germline V gene lookup returns CDR1 LGHDT and CDR2 YNNKEL (reference sequence). V shed 4 bases and J shed 6 bases, with 5 bases lying between them. The CDR3 loop is CASSLLDTQYF. In DNA form, the CDR3 reads TGTGCCAGCAGCCTTCTGGATACGCAGTATTTT.

This chain uses TRBV27 with TRBJ2-2, with 7 nucleotides matching TRBD2. Germline CDR1 and CDR2: MNHEY and SMNVEV (reference sequence). CDR3 length equals 15 residues. The V gene end was trimmed by 2 bases and the J gene end by 3 bases; junction bases not matched to a gene: 3. The CDR3 is CASSLVGRHTGELFF. As DNA, the CDR3 is TGTGCCAGCAGTTTAGTCGGGAGGCACACCGGGGAGCTGTTTTTT.

V and J are TRBV7-3 and TRBJ2-1; 12 bases agree with TRBD2. With 5 bases clipped from V and 8 bases from J, the junction kept 7 bases outside the gene matches. The CDR3 has 15 residues. The germline V gene has CDR1 SGHTA and CDR2 FQGTGA. CDR3 residues: CASSLGLAGTYEQFF. The CDR3 DNA is TGTGCCAGCAGCCTTGGACTAGCGGGAACGTATGAGCAGTTCTTC.

The chain combines TRBV25-1 with TRBJ2-5; 11 bases map to TRBD2. V dropped 4 bases and J dropped 1; count of bases not matched to a gene: 2. CDR1 and CDR2 from the germline V gene are MGHDK and SYGVNS. This CDR3 is built from 15 residues. The CDR3 region has the DNA TGTGCCAGCAGTGTAGCGGGAGGGCCCCAAGAGACCCAGTACTTC. Its translation is CASSVAGGPQETQYF.

The chain links TRBV5-8 to TRBJ2-5; D unclear. Trimming removed 1 base at V and 4 bases at J, with 20 bases between. This CDR3 contains 17 residues. Germline CDR1 is SGHTS and CDR2 is YDEGEE. The CDR3 DNA is TGTGCCAGCAGCTTGAGGAGTGATCAGCGCTGGCCAGAGACCCAGTACTTC. Amino acid sequence: CASSLRSDQRWPETQYF. Filled out from reference TRBV5-8 and TRBJ2-5, the complete variable domain reads EAGVTQSPTHLIKTRGQQATLRCSPISGHTSVYWYQQALGLGLQFLLWYDEGEERNRGNFPPRFSGRQFPNYSSELNVNALELEDSALYLCASSLRSDQRWPETQYFGPGTRLLVL.